What follows are 17 T cell receptor beta chains derived from one specimen sequenced in a study of cytomegalovirus exposure and HLA in healthy donors. Assay used: immunoSEQ multiplex PCR; TCRdb lists only in-frame clones, some missing. Found here are approximately 90,000 clones, 80% to 95% of them singletons; the top ten hold around 1.1%. Sequencing used PBMCs. All receptors derive from a woman in her twenties or thirties in good health and CMV-seropositive.

The chain carries TRBV28 and TRBJ1-1; 8 bases line up with TRBD1. Germline lookup yields CDR1 MDHEN and CDR2 SYDVKM. The CDR3 length is 14 residues. With 2 bases clipped from V and 6 bases from J, the junction kept 5 bases outside the gene matches. The CDR3 sequence is CASSLQGAKSEAFF. The CDR3 region has the DNA TGTGCCAGCAGTTTACAGGGGGCCAAATCTGAAGCTTTCTTT.

This clone was counted a single time. The chain employs TRBV4-3 and TRBJ2-1; 15 bases line up with TRBD2. The CDR3 runs 17 residues. Germline CDR1 reads LGHNA; CDR2 reads YSLEER. Unmatched junction bases numbered 5, after V lost 1 base and J lost 7 bases. The CDR3 reads CASSQGGLAGGYNEQFF. The CDR3 nucleotides are TGCGCCAGCAGCCAAGGCGGACTAGCGGGAGGGTATAATGAGCAGTTCTTC.

This clone appeared a single time. The CDR3 nucleotides are TGTGCCAGCAGTGTCCCGGGACAGAGGTATGAAAAACTGTTTTTT. Amino acid sequence: CASSVPGQRYEKLFF. The chain joins TRBV25-1 to TRBJ1-4, with 7 bases matching TRBD1. Germline V gene data show CDR1 as MGHDK and CDR2 as SYGVNS. Trimming removed 4 bases from V and 6 bases from J; junction bases left unmatched: 8. The CDR3 consists of 15 residues.

The J gene is TRBJ2-5, the V gene TRBV28; D remains unclear. The J call may be faulty, since TRBJ2-7 better matches the DNA end. Germline V CDR1 and CDR2: MDHEN, SYDVKM. The CDR3 sequence is 12 residues long. CDR3 nucleotides: TGTGCCAGCACTCCAAGCTCCTACGAGCAGTACTTC. It codes for CASTPSSYEQYF.

This clone was recorded once. The chain carries TRBV5-5 and TRBJ2-7; 10 bases fit TRBD2. J gave up 2 bases and V 1 base, and 9 bases lay outside the gene matches. The CDR3 totals 17 residues. Germline CDR1 reads SGHKS; CDR2 reads YYEKEE (reference sequence). This chain's CDR3 is CASSLSPLAGPPYEQYF. CDR3 nucleotides: TGTGCCAGCAGCTTGTCTCCACTAGCGGGACCTCCCTACGAGCAGTACTTC.

The V gene is TRBV18, the J gene TRBJ2-7; D call uncertain. The germline V gene encodes CDR1 KGHSH and CDR2 LQKENI. This CDR3 comprises 16 residues. The germline V and J ends were trimmed by 3 bases and 3 bases, with 18 bases remaining between them. In DNA, the CDR3 is TGTGCCAGCTCACCTTTTGGTGTCAGTTCATACTACGAGCAGTACTTC. Translated: CASSPFGVSSYYEQYF.

This chain links TRBV27 with TRBJ2-1; D is possibly TRBD2 (6 bases). The CDR3 extends over 14 amino acids. Between the trimmed V and J ends, which lost 3 bases and 1 base, there was a span of 7 bases. The V gene's germline CDR1 is MNHEY and CDR2 SMNVEV (reference sequence). CDR3 nucleotides: TGTGCCAGCAGTTTTCGGGGGTCCTACAATGAGCAGTTCTTC. Translated, it gives CASSFRGSYNEQFF.

The J gene is TRBJ1-1, the V gene TRBV10-3; D is possibly TRBD1 (5 bases). This CDR3 contains 14 residues. Germline values: CDR1 ENHRY, CDR2 SYGVKD. V was pared by 4 bases and J by 4 bases, with 13 bases between. CDR3: CAISVAGLSTEAFF. The CDR3 nucleotides are TGTGCCATCAGTGTGGCAGGGCTGAGCACTGAAGCTTTCTTT.

This clone appeared once. The rearrangement uses TRBV29-1 and TRBJ1-2; 9 bases are shared with TRBD1. The germline V gene has CDR1 SQVTM and CDR2 ANQGSEA. V trimming: 4 bases; J trimming: 6 bases; junction bases outside the gene matches: 12. This CDR3 has 15 amino acids. CDR3 in amino acids: CSVGYRGQDYDGYTF. The CDR3 DNA is TGCAGCGTTGGGTACAGGGGGCAGGATTACGATGGCTACACCTTC.

Points on this clone: Since the CDR3 does not end with the conserved phenylalanine or tryptophan, this likely comes from a read error. The genes are TRBV2 and TRBJ2-3; D is undetermined. V was shortened by 7 bases and J by 2 bases, with 7 bases between the two germline ends. Germline assignment: CDR1 SNHLY and CDR2 FYNNEI. CDR3 length: 12 amino acids. The CDR3 region has the DNA TGTGCCAGCACAAGGCCCACAGATACGCAGTATTCT. It yields the protein CASTRPTDTQYS.

The chain couples TRBV14 to TRBJ2-7; 9 positions match TRBD2. Germline trimming cut 2 bases from V and 4 bases from J; bases unmatched to any gene: 12. Per germline, CDR1 SGHDN and CDR2 FVKESK. The CDR3 totals 17 residues. The CDR3 loop is CASSQKTGGLATYEQYF. The CDR3 nucleotides read TGTGCCAGCAGCCAAAAAACCGGGGGACTAGCTACGTACGAGCAGTACTTC.

The chain employs TRBV19 and TRBJ2-1; 10 bases agree with TRBD1. CDR3 length equals 17 residues. The V and J ends lost 4 bases and 2 bases, in that order; junction bases with no gene match: 8. CDR1 is LNHDA and CDR2 is SQIVND in the germline V gene (reference sequence). The CDR3, as DNA: TGTGCCAGTAGTACCCTTAGAGGACAGGGGGCCTACAATGAGCAGTTCTTC. It codes for CASSTLRGQGAYNEQFF.

The CDR3 protein is CASATENRYNEQFF. CDR3 in DNA: TGTGCCAGCGCTACCGAGAACAGGTACAATGAGCAGTTCTTC. The chain joins TRBV5-5 to TRBJ2-1, with a possible D match to TRBD1 (5 bases). V was shortened by 7 bases and J by 4 bases, with 15 bases between the two germline ends. The CDR3 totals 14 residues. Germline V CDR1 and CDR2: SGHKS, YYEKEE (reference sequence). The variable domain in full, completed from reference TRBV5-5 and TRBJ2-1, reads DAGVTQSPTHLIKTRGQQVTLRCSPISGHKSVSWYQQVLGQGPQFIFQYYEKEERGRGNFPDRFSARQFPNYSSELNVNALLLGDSALYLCASATENRYNEQFFGPGTRLTVL.

This rearrangement joins TRBV6-4 to TRBJ1-4; 9 bases are shared with TRBD1. The J segment lost 8 bases and the V segment lost 1 base, leaving 5 bases of the junction unmatched. Germline CDR1 reads MRHNA; CDR2 reads SNTAGT. The CDR3 is 15 residues long. The CDR3 nucleotides are TGTGCCAGCAGTGACTGGACAGGGGAGGGAGAAAAACTGTTTTTT. It specifies CASSDWTGEGEKLFF.

The chain uses TRBV9 and TRBJ2-5, with 13 nucleotides matching TRBD2. The trim removed 5 bases at V and 3 bases at J, leaving 4 bases unmatched. Germline V lookup: CDR1 SGDLS, CDR2 YYNGEE. The CDR3 contains 15 residues. CDR3 nucleotide sequence: TGTGCCAGCAGTACTAGCGGGAGGGCCGAAGAGACCCAGTACTTC. This encodes CASSTSGRAEETQYF. The full variable domain, in which reference TRBV9 and TRBJ2-5 provide the parts outside the CDR3, is DSGVTQTPKHLITATGQRVTLRCSPRSGDLSVYWYQQSLDQGLQFLIQYYNGEERAKGNILERFSAQQFPDLHSELNLSSLELGDSALYFCASSTSGRAEETQYFGPGTRLLVL.

The genes are TRBV5-1 and TRBJ2-6; 10 bases align to TRBD1. Germline V gene sequence: CDR1 SGHRS, CDR2 YFSETQ. V lost 1 base and J lost 0; bases outside the gene matches: 1. This CDR3 is 17 amino acids long. The CDR3 DNA follows: TGCGCCAGCAGCTTGAGGACAGGGGGCTCTGGGGCCAACGTCCTGACTTTC. Residues: CASSLRTGGSGANVLTF.

The V and J genes are TRBV20-1 and TRBJ2-7; D is ambiguous. In germline, CDR1 is DFQATT, CDR2 SNEGSKA (reference sequence). The CDR3 contains 11 residues. V gave up 3 bases and J gave up 2 bases, with 5 bases separating them. The CDR3 spells CSARRTYEQYF. CDR3 DNA sequence: TGCAGTGCTAGGAGAACCTACGAGCAGTACTTC.